The 8 T cell receptor beta chains given below trace back to one sample, sequenced in a study of T cells in Graves' hyperthyroidism and ophthalmopathy (dated by TCRdb to the late 2010s). Preparation of the library involved multiplex PCR. Sequencing instrument: Illumina HiSeq 2000. Amplification of TCR beta CDR3 regions was carried out from RNA transcripts. The first round of RT-PCR for the TCR CDR3 was performed with the HTBI primer set and the Qiagen OneStep RT-PCR kit. The raw public data were reprocessed by TCRdb itself: fastp quality trimming at Q25, MiXCR clonotype calling, in-frame beta chains only. A single entry per CDR3 protein holds the most common genes and DNA from its merged rows. Within this sample are a few hundred thousand distinct CDR3 sequences, with 15% of them counted one time only. The biggest ten clones account for over 25% of the sample. The sample taken for sequencing was blood. The receptors stem from a woman in her 30s with Graves' hyperthyroidism.

The V call is TRBV5-1, the J call TRBJ1-2, with a tentative D call TRBD1 (5 bases). CDR3 length: 13 amino acids. CDR1 and CDR2 (germline): SGHRS, YFSETQ. Trimming stripped 0 bases from V and 6 bases from J, with 9 bases between. The CDR3 protein is CASSLAMGDGYTF. CDR3 nucleotides: TGCGCCAGCAGCTTGGCCATGGGGGATGGCTACACCTTC.

This clonotype showed up many times. This chain links TRBV3-1 with TRBJ1-5; no reliable D call. Deletions cut 0 bases from V and 9 bases from J, with 9 bases between. The V gene's germline CDR1 is LGHDT and CDR2 YNNKEL (reference sequence). CDR3 length: 13 residues. DNA for the CDR3: TGTGCCAGCAGCCAAGAACCCCCGTCGCCCCAGCATTTT. This gives the protein CASSQEPPSPQHF.

This clonotype showed up many times. The chain employs TRBV28 and TRBJ2-4, with D unclear. The ends were cut back, 4 bases at V and 1 base at J, with 26 bases in the middle. The CDR3 totals 20 residues. Germline loops: CDR1 MDHEN, CDR2 SYDVKM. The CDR3 DNA follows: TGTGCCAGCAGTTCTCAAAGATCCCGTAGTTCCCCTTGGGCCAAAAACATTCAGTACTTC. Its translation: CASSSQRSRSSPWAKNIQYF.

There are many counts of this clonotype. The J gene is TRBJ1-2, the V gene TRBV24-1; no reliable D call. The CDR3 consists of 13 residues. Per the germline V gene, CDR1 is KGHDR and CDR2 is SFDVKD. V gave up 4 bases and J gave up 5 bases, with 10 bases separating them. The CDR3: CATSDPHTYGYTF. CDR3 in DNA: TGTGCCACCAGTGACCCACATACTTATGGCTACACCTTC.

V and J are TRBV6-5 and TRBJ1-5; 9 bases match TRBD1. Germline trimming cut 4 bases from V and 1 base from J; bases unmatched to any gene: 2. Germline V gene data show CDR1 as MNHEY and CDR2 as SVGAGI. The CDR3 loop spans 15 amino acids. CDR3 region: CASSSTGGSNQPQHF. CDR3 DNA: TGTGCCAGCAGTTCGACAGGGGGAAGCAATCAGCCCCAGCATTTT.

V usage is TRBV11-2 and J usage is TRBJ2-2; no firm D call. CDR1 and CDR2 from the germline V gene are SGHAT and FQNNGV. The CDR3 is 14 amino acids. Trimming pared 3 bases from V and 6 bases from J, leaving 11 bases between. The CDR3 region is CASSLIGIPGELFF. CDR3 coding DNA: TGTGCCAGCAGCTTGATAGGGATACCCGGGGAGCTGTTTTTT.

This clonotype has more than one count but fewer than ten. This chain links TRBV29-1 with TRBJ2-2; 11 bases agree with TRBD2. The CDR3 covers 16 residues. Germline V lookup: CDR1 SQVTM, CDR2 ANQGSEA. V lost 5 bases to trimming and J lost 2 bases; unmatched junction nucleotides: 7. The DNA for the CDR3 is TGCAGCGTTAAGACTAGCGGGACCAGCAACACCGGGGAGCTGTTTTTT. Translation: CSVKTSGTSNTGELFF.

In its sample, this clonotype was seen many times. This chain uses TRBV28 with TRBJ2-7; weak D call: TRBD2 (5 bases). V lost 3 bases to trimming and J lost 4 bases, with 10 bases between them. The germline V gene encodes CDR1 MDHEN and CDR2 SYDVKM. The CDR3 covers 13 residues. The CDR3 DNA sequence: TGTGCCAGCAGTTTGTCTAGCAGTTACGAGCAGTACTTC. It encodes CASSLSSSYEQYF. Based on the CDR3 plus reference TRBV28 and TRBJ2-7, the full variable domain is DVKVTQSSRYLVKRTGEKVFLECVQDMDHENMFWYRQDPGLGLRLIYFSYDVKMKEKGDIPEGYSVSREKKERFSLILESASTNQTSMYLCASSLSSSYEQYFGPGTRLTVT.